This entry lists 27 T cell receptor beta chains sequenced from one sample in a study of blood T cell repertoires in COVID-19. This table comes from immunoSEQ multiplex PCR, and its TCRdb copy is limited to in-frame clones, with some not included. The table lists about 36,000 clones, over 65% of them singletons. Specimen: peripheral blood. The origin of the receptors is a man aged 55 to 70 with active COVID-19.

This chain links TRBV7-9 with TRBJ2-1, with a tentative D call TRBD2 (6 bases). This CDR3 region has 16 residues. The germline V gene encodes CDR1 SEHNR and CDR2 FQNEAQ (reference sequence). With 1 base removed from V and 3 bases from J, the gap between germline ends came to 13 bases. CDR3 sequence reads: CASSLDGGRGYNEQFF. The CDR3 DNA reads as TGTGCCAGCAGCTTAGATGGGGGGAGAGGCTACAATGAGCAGTTCTTC.

The rearrangement links TRBV6-6 to TRBJ1-2; D possibly corresponds to TRBD1 (5 bases). Germline CDR1 reads MNHNY; CDR2 reads SVGAGI (reference sequence). This CDR3 contains 14 residues. Trimming shortened V by 4 bases and J by 5 bases, and 14 bases separated the two germline ends. CDR3 sequence: CASSSQVTVYGYTF. CDR3 sequence (DNA): TGTGCCAGCAGTTCCCAAGTGACAGTATATGGCTACACCTTC.

This clone has just one count. V and J are TRBV5-4 and TRBJ1-2; TRBD1 is a possible D gene (6 bases). Germline V gene lookup returns CDR1 SGHNT and CDR2 YYREEE (reference sequence). The CDR3 runs to 13 residues. V lost 3 bases and J lost 4, with 10 bases in between. Here the CDR3 reads CASSSTGFYGYTF. The CDR3 DNA reads TGTGCCAGCAGCTCGACAGGCTTCTATGGCTACACCTTC. Variable domain in full (rest from reference TRBV5-4 and TRBJ1-2): ETGVTQSPTHLIKTRGQQVTLRCSSQSGHNTVSWYQQALGQGPQFIFQYYREEENGRGNFPPRFSGLQFPNYSSELNVNALELDDSALYLCASSSTGFYGYTFGSGTRLTVV.

The chain has TRBV18 and TRBJ2-1, with 12 bases lining up with TRBD1. Per germline, CDR1 KGHSH and CDR2 LQKENI. This CDR3 is built from 16 residues. With 6 bases clipped from V and 8 bases from J, the junction kept 11 bases outside the gene matches. The CDR3 loop reads CASSLAQGQGADEQFF. CDR3 DNA: TGTGCCAGCTCCCTCGCTCAGGGACAGGGGGCCGATGAGCAGTTCTTC. Looking up the rest from reference TRBV18 and TRBJ2-1 gives the full variable domain: NAGVMQNPRHLVRRRGQEARLRCSPMKGHSHVYWYRQLPEEGLKFMVYLQKENIIDESGMPKERFSAEFPKEGPSILRIQQVVRGDSAAYFCASSLAQGQGADEQFFGPGTRLTVL.

The V call is TRBV6-5, the J call TRBJ2-1, with D maybe TRBD2 (6 bases). This CDR3 comprises 15 residues. Germline V lookup: CDR1 MNHEY, CDR2 SVGAGI. V gave up 6 bases and J gave up 6 bases, with 18 bases separating them. DNA for the CDR3: TGTGCCAGCAGGGCCGGGGCTAGCGCCTTCAATGAGCAGTTCTTC. Translating it yields CASRAGASAFNEQFF.

The rearrangement uses TRBV3-1 (or the pseudogene TRBV3-2) and TRBJ2-1; D possibly corresponds to TRBD1 (6 bases). V lost 0 bases and J 0 bases, leaving 6 bases between the germline ends. Germline V gene data show CDR1 as LGHDT and CDR2 as YNNKEL (reference sequence). The CDR3 runs to 15 residues. The CDR3 protein is CASSQDRGSYNEQFF. The CDR3 region has the DNA TGTGCCAGCAGCCAAGACAGGGGCTCCTACAATGAGCAGTTCTTC.

V gene TRBV24-1 combines with J gene TRBJ1-1; D is ambiguous. Per germline, CDR1 KGHDR and CDR2 SFDVKD. This CDR3 contains 13 residues. Trimming took off 0 bases at V and 5 bases at J, with 6 bases between the two ends. The CDR3 spells CATSDLRGTEAFF. CDR3 bases: TGTGCCACCAGTGATTTGCGGGGAACTGAAGCTTTCTTT.

The rearrangement uses TRBV7-2 and TRBJ2-7; 11 bases align to TRBD1. The V gene end was trimmed by 9 bases and the J gene end by 4 bases; junction bases not matched to a gene: 5. The CDR3 has 13 residues. Germline V gene lookup returns CDR1 SGHTA and CDR2 FQGNSA. This chain's CDR3 is CASRTGGSYEQYF. The CDR3 DNA reads as TGTGCCAGTAGGACAGGGGGCTCTTACGAGCAGTACTTC.

The gene calls are TRBV24-1 and TRBJ2-3, with D maybe TRBD1 (6 bases). CDR3 length equals 16 residues. The germline V and J ends were trimmed by 3 bases and 0 bases, with 12 bases remaining between them. Germline V gene lookup returns CDR1 KGHDR and CDR2 SFDVKD. The CDR3 nucleotides are TGTGCCACCAGTGATAGGACAGCTAGTAGCACAGATACGCAGTATTTT. This encodes CATSDRTASSTDTQYF.

The chain is built from TRBV7-9 and TRBJ1-1, with 10 bases fitting TRBD1. The CDR3 runs 16 residues. J was trimmed by 1 base and V by 4 bases; bases with no gene match: 6. Looked up from germline, CDR1 is SEHNR and CDR2 is FQNEAQ (reference sequence). This chain's CDR3 is CASSYPGTGANTEAFF. The CDR3 DNA sequence: TGTGCCAGCAGCTACCCCGGGACAGGGGCGAACACTGAAGCTTTCTTT. Combining the CDR3 with reference TRBV7-9 and TRBJ1-1 gives the whole variable domain DTGVSQNPRHKITKRGQNVTFRCDPISEHNRLYWYRQTLGQGPEFLTYFQNEAQLEKSRLLSDRFSAERPKGSFSTLEIQRTEQGDSAMYLCASSYPGTGANTEAFFGQGTRLTVV.

This clone was recorded a few times. The chain joins TRBV7-9 to TRBJ1-3; D unresolved. This CDR3 has 13 residues. The ends were cut back, 8 bases at V and 1 base at J, with 9 bases in the middle. Germline V gene lookup returns CDR1 SEHNR and CDR2 FQNEAQ (reference sequence). The CDR3 DNA is TGTGCCAGCGGCCGCGGGTCTGGAAACACCATATATTTT. Amino acid sequence: CASGRGSGNTIYF.

The rearrangement links TRBV27 to TRBJ2-2, with D perhaps matching TRBD2 (6 bases). With 6 bases removed from V and 7 bases from J, the gap between germline ends came to 12 bases. The CDR3 is 13 amino acids. Germline-derived CDR1 and CDR2 are MNHEY and SMNVEV (reference sequence). The CDR3 DNA is TGTGCCAGCAGCCCCGGGGGTGGCGGGGAGCTGTTTTTT. As protein: CASSPGGGGELFF.

The rearrangement links TRBV5-1 to TRBJ2-7; 12 bases are a match to TRBD2. V was pared by 3 bases and J by 1 base, with 2 bases of the junction left unmatched. The CDR3 extends over 15 amino acids. Looked up from germline, CDR1 is SGHRS and CDR2 is YFSETQ. CDR3 loop: CASSSGLAGSYEQYF. CDR3 in DNA: TGCGCCAGCAGCTCGGGACTAGCGGGTTCCTACGAGCAGTACTTC. The variable domain in full, with the rest retrieved from reference TRBV5-1 and TRBJ2-7, is KAGVTQTPRYLIKTRGQQVTLSCSPISGHRSVSWYQQTPGQGLQFLFEYFSETQRNKGNFPGRFSGRQFSNSRSEMNVSTLELGDSALYLCASSSGLAGSYEQYFGPGTRLTVT.

The chain joins TRBV28 to TRBJ2-3; 11 bases line up with TRBD2. The CDR3 runs to 16 residues. V lost 5 bases, J lost 4 bases, and 8 bases stayed unmatched. Germline V gene data show CDR1 as MDHEN and CDR2 as SYDVKM. The chain's CDR3 is CASSPVAGGRADTQYF. CDR3 DNA: TGTGCCAGCAGTCCGGTAGCGGGAGGGCGAGCAGATACGCAGTATTTT.

The J gene is TRBJ1-3, the V gene TRBV3-1 (or the pseudogene TRBV3-2), with D maybe TRBD1 (5 bases). Trimming left V 4 bases short and J 2 bases short, with 18 bases between. Germline V gives CDR1 LGHDT, CDR2 YNNKEL (reference sequence). This CDR3 has 17 amino acids. The CDR3: CASSLTSPGPAGNTIYF. The CDR3 DNA reads as TGTGCCAGCAGCCTGACCTCCCCAGGGCCTGCTGGAAACACCATATATTTT.

The CDR3 reads CASSRTGGKSYEQYF. The CDR3 nucleotides are TGTGCCAGCAGTCGGACAGGGGGCAAATCCTACGAGCAGTACTTC. The chain employs TRBV5-4 and TRBJ2-7, with TRBD1 matching over 11 bases. The germline V gene encodes CDR1 SGHNT and CDR2 YYREEE (reference sequence). The CDR3 is made up of 15 amino acids. With V trimmed by 5 bases and J by 1 base, 5 bases remained unmatched.

The chain joins TRBV5-5 to TRBJ1-4; D remains ambiguous. V shed 1 base and J shed 8 bases, with 12 bases lying between them. Germline lookup yields CDR1 SGHKS and CDR2 YYEKEE (reference sequence). The CDR3 is 14 amino acids. CDR3 loop: CASSLPRGKEKLFF. The CDR3 bases are TGTGCCAGCAGCTTGCCCCGGGGAAAAGAAAAACTGTTTTTT.

The rearrangement joins TRBV21-1 to TRBJ1-1. TRBV21-1 is reported as a pseudogene. The CDR3 spans 17 residues. The CDR3 region has the DNA TGTGCCAGCAGCAAAGAAACGGGGGTCGTGTGTACTACTGAAGCTTTCTTT. It yields the protein CASSKETGVVCTTEAFF.

This clone appeared a single time. The CDR3 region has the DNA TGTGCCAGCAGTGGGATGGCCAGGGGGCCTTACGAGCAGTACTTC. Amino acid sequence: CASSGMARGPYEQYF. The rearrangement uses TRBV6-2 or TRBV6-3 and TRBJ2-7; 8 positions agree with TRBD1. The ends lost 5 bases at V and 4 bases at J; junction bases unmatched: 10. CDR3 length equals 15 residues. In germline, CDR1 is MNHEY, CDR2 SVGEGT.

The chain combines TRBV5-4 with TRBJ2-3; 10 nucleotides match TRBD1. Unmatched junction bases numbered 5, after V lost 4 bases and J lost 6 bases. The CDR3 sequence is 14 residues long. Looked up from germline, CDR1 is SGHNT and CDR2 is YYREEE (reference sequence). CDR3 sequence: CASSPGTGEDTQYF. CDR3 sequence (DNA): TGTGCCAGCAGCCCGGGGACAGGGGAGGATACGCAGTATTTT.

The chain carries TRBV4-3 and TRBJ1-2; D might be TRBD1 (5 bases). V was cut by 0 bases and J by 7 bases, with 12 bases left in between. Per the germline V gene, CDR1 is LGHNA and CDR2 is YSLEER. This CDR3 is 14 amino acids long. The CDR3 loop reads CASSQDRGLGGYTF. CDR3 DNA sequence: TGCGCCAGCAGCCAAGATCGGGGGTTGGGTGGCTACACCTTC.

The CDR3 sequence: CASSLEGTGGIEQFF. CDR3 bases: TGCGCCAGCAGCTTGGAAGGGACAGGGGGAATTGAGCAGTTCTTC. V and J are TRBV5-1 and TRBJ2-1, with 11 bases fitting TRBD1. The V gene's germline CDR1 is SGHRS and CDR2 YFSETQ. The CDR3 has 15 residues. J lost 9 bases, V lost 0 bases, and 5 bases had no gene match.

The rearrangement joins TRBV6-5 to TRBJ2-2, with unresolved D. Germline V CDR1 and CDR2: MNHEY, SVGAGI. V lost 2 bases, J lost 4 bases, and 11 bases lay in between. The CDR3 totals 15 residues. CDR3 residues: CASSYAQLGTGELFF. CDR3 DNA: TGTGCCAGCAGTTACGCACAGTTGGGCACCGGGGAGCTGTTTTTT.

The chain links TRBV5-1 to TRBJ2-3; 10 positions agree with TRBD2. The CDR3 contains 16 residues. The germline gives CDR1 SGHRS, CDR2 YFSETQ. The V and J ends lost 5 bases and 2 bases, in that order; junction bases with no gene match: 8. CDR3 region: CASSSGTSANTDTQYF. The CDR3 bases are TGCGCCAGCAGTTCCGGGACTAGCGCCAACACAGATACGCAGTATTTT.

The genes are TRBV11-2 and TRBJ1-2, with a weak D call TRBD1 (5 bases). Germline V gene sequence: CDR1 SGHAT, CDR2 FQNNGV. CDR3 length: 15 residues. V was trimmed by 8 bases and J by 2 bases, leaving 18 bases between them. The chain's CDR3 is CASRPHQGYNYGYTF. The CDR3 nucleotides read TGTGCCAGCCGGCCCCATCAGGGATACAACTATGGCTACACCTTC.

As DNA, the CDR3 is TGTGCCAGCAGTGAACTGGGGGCCACCTACAATGAGCAGTTCTTC. Translated, it gives CASSELGATYNEQFF. The J gene is TRBJ2-1, the V gene TRBV2, with D possibly TRBD1 on 6 matching bases. The V end was cut by 2 bases, the J end by 2 bases, with 10 bases between. The germline V gene has CDR1 SNHLY and CDR2 FYNNEI. CDR3 length: 15 residues.

The V and J genes are TRBV18 and TRBJ2-7, with TRBD2 matching 9 bases. The CDR3 runs to 14 residues. V gave up 3 bases and J gave up 7 bases; unmatched junction bases: 7. The germline CDR1 and CDR2 sequences are KGHSH and LQKENI. The CDR3 DNA sequence: TGTGCCAGCTCACCTTCAGCGGGAGGAGCGGAGCAGTACTTC. It codes for CASSPSAGGAEQYF.